These 25 T cell receptor beta chains were all obtained from the same sample, sequenced in a study of blood T cell repertoires in COVID-19 (dated by TCRdb to about 2020). Libraries were prepared through the immunoSEQ multiplex PCR assay. In its TCRdb copy, this immuneACCESS table keeps in-frame sequences only and misses some clones. Where compared with another copy, unresolved V genes explain less than half of these, and the others have no known cause. The sample table records a few thousand clones; 90% of these occur just once. In total, the top ten clones hold nearly 6% of the sample. Specimen: peripheral blood. Receptors originate from a man aged 60 to 69 with acute or convalescent COVID-19.

The J gene is TRBJ2-1, the V gene TRBV6-5; 13 bases align to TRBD2. V lost 6 bases, J lost 10 bases, and 9 bases stayed unmatched. Germline V gene sequence: CDR1 MNHEY, CDR2 SVGAGI. CDR3 length: 15 residues. CDR3 nucleotides: TGTGCCAGCAGCGAGCGACTAGCGGGAGGAAACGAGCAGTTCTTC. Encoded protein: CASSERLAGGNEQFF.

This chain uses TRBV24-1 with TRBJ2-2; 11 bases agree with TRBD1. The germline V gene has CDR1 KGHDR and CDR2 SFDVKD. V was clipped by 5 bases and J by 3 bases; unmatched bases: 7. The CDR3 spans 17 residues. CDR3 protein: CATSAGTGGVDTGELFF. The DNA for the CDR3 is TGTGCCACCAGTGCTGGGACAGGGGGTGTGGACACCGGGGAGCTGTTTTTT.

This clone was detected only once. The rearrangement links TRBV15 to TRBJ2-2; D is possibly TRBD2 (5 bases). CDR1 is LNHNV, CDR2 YYDKDF, per germline (reference sequence). The V gene lost 0 bases and the J gene lost 4 bases, with 18 bases spanning the gap. The length of the CDR3 is 18 residues. In nucleotides, the CDR3 is TGTGCCACCAGCAGAGAGCGGGCCAGACTTCTAATCACCGGGGAGCTGTTTTTT. It is translated as CATSRERARLLITGELFF.

V is TRBV28 and J is TRBJ1-2; no clear D. V dropped 3 bases and J dropped 6 bases, with 17 bases sitting between them. Germline V gene sequence: CDR1 MDHEN, CDR2 SYDVKM. The CDR3 consists of 15 residues. The CDR3 nucleotides read TGTGCCAGCAGTTTTGGAAGTGAACAGATAGATGGCTACACCTTC. Amino acids: CASSFGSEQIDGYTF.

This rearrangement joins TRBV21-1 to TRBJ1-5; the table's D call TRBD1 went unverified against the DNA. TRBV21-1 is described as a pseudogene. CDR3 length equals 16 residues. CDR3 DNA: TGTGCCAGCAGCGCGGGACAGTCCGGGGCAGGGAAGCCCCAGCATTTT. Encoded protein: CASSAGQSGAGKPQHF.

V is TRBV27 and J is TRBJ1-1, with a possible D match to TRBD1 (5 bases). This CDR3 is 14 amino acids long. Between the trimmed V and J ends, which lost 6 bases and 1 base, there was a span of 12 bases. The germline V gene encodes CDR1 MNHEY and CDR2 SMNVEV (reference sequence). The CDR3 sequence is CASRSLGGNTEAFF. The CDR3 region has the DNA TGTGCCAGCAGGAGTCTCGGGGGGAACACTGAAGCTTTCTTT.

This clone appeared once. This chain joins TRBV7-2 and TRBJ2-2; weak D call: TRBD1 (6 bases). The CDR3 contains 15 residues. CDR1 SGHTA and CDR2 FQGNSA come from the germline V gene. The V gene lost 7 bases and the J gene lost 4 bases, with 16 bases spanning the gap. The CDR3 DNA is TGTGCCAGCACCTACGATGGACAGATCACCGGGGAGCTGTTTTTT. This sequence encodes CASTYDGQITGELFF.

The chain couples TRBV18 to TRBJ1-1, with D possibly being TRBD1 (6 bases). CDR1 and CDR2 from the germline V gene are KGHSH and LQKENI. Trimming pared 2 bases from V and 1 base from J, leaving 8 bases between. The CDR3 runs to 14 residues. The CDR3 reads CASSPRTENTEAFF. Written as DNA, the CDR3 is TGTGCCAGCTCACCAAGGACAGAGAACACTGAAGCTTTCTTT.

V and J are TRBV6-1 and TRBJ1-6, with TRBD1 identical over 8 bases. The germline V gene has CDR1 MNHNS and CDR2 SASEGT. This CDR3 spans 15 amino acids. J was trimmed by 11 bases and V by 0 bases; bases with no gene match: 6. Here the CDR3 reads CASSEAPDRVAPLHF. In nucleotides, the CDR3 is TGTGCCAGCAGTGAAGCCCCGGACAGGGTTGCACCCCTCCACTTT.

The CDR3 region has the DNA TGCGCCAGCAGGGGGGACCGGGACAGGGGATACAATGAGCAGTTCTTC. This translates into CASRGDRDRGYNEQFF. The gene calls are TRBV5-1 and TRBJ2-1; 10 nucleotides agree with TRBD1. CDR1 and CDR2 (germline): SGHRS, YFSETQ. The CDR3 totals 16 residues. With V trimmed by 5 bases and J by 4 bases, 9 bases remained unmatched.

The chain employs TRBV9 and TRBJ2-1, with D perhaps matching TRBD2 (6 bases). The CDR3 runs to 15 residues. CDR1 SGDLS and CDR2 YYNGEE come from the germline V gene. The V end was cut by 0 bases, the J end by 3 bases, with 10 bases between. Here the CDR3 reads CASSVVGSGYNEQFF. CDR3 bases: TGTGCCAGCAGCGTAGTTGGTAGCGGCTACAATGAGCAGTTCTTC.

The V call is TRBV19, the J call TRBJ1-5; tentatively, D is TRBD1 (6 bases). Germline CDR1 and CDR2: LNHDA and SQIVND (reference sequence). The V and J ends lost 5 bases and 2 bases respectively, with 13 bases between them. There are 15 residues in the CDR3. The CDR3 here is CASSVVPGGNQPQHF. The CDR3 coding sequence is TGTGCCAGTAGTGTGGTCCCAGGGGGCAATCAGCCCCAGCATTTT. Full variable domain (missing parts from reference TRBV19 and TRBJ1-5): DGGITQSPKYLFRKEGQNVTLSCEQNLNHDAMYWYRQDPGQGLRLIYYSQIVNDFQKGDIAEGYSVSREKKESFPLTVTSAQKNPTAFYLCASSVVPGGNQPQHFGDGTRLSIL.

CDR3 DNA: TGTGCCAGCAACCAACGTTCGGGGATTAGCACAGATACGCAGTATTTT. Translated, it gives CASNQRSGISTDTQYF. V is TRBV27 and J is TRBJ2-3, with D possibly TRBD2 on 5 matching bases. The length of the CDR3 is 16 residues. Germline CDR1 and CDR2: MNHEY and SMNVEV (reference sequence). The ends were cut back, 7 bases at V and 0 bases at J, with 17 bases in the middle.

The CDR3 here is CASSSYLDRPDTQYF. Written as DNA, the CDR3 is TGTGCCAGCAGCTCCTACCTCGACAGGCCAGATACGCAGTATTTT. The chain joins TRBV5-6 to TRBJ2-3; a weak D match, TRBD1 (6 bases). Deletions cut 3 bases from V and 4 bases from J, with 15 bases between. From germline, CDR1 is SGHDT and CDR2 YYEEEE. CDR3 length equals 15 residues.

J is TRBJ2-1 and V is TRBV28, with TRBD1 as a possible D gene (6 bases). V was clipped by 6 bases and J by 12 bases, with 18 bases between them. The CDR3 extends over 13 amino acids. Germline-derived CDR1 and CDR2 are MDHEN and SYDVKM. The CDR3 DNA reads TGTGCCAGCAGGGTCACAGGGAGTCGAGGGCAGTTCTTC. Residues: CASRVTGSRGQFF.

J is TRBJ1-2 and V is TRBV7-3; TRBD1 might be the D (6 bases). Germline CDR1 is SGHTA and CDR2 is FQGTGA. The CDR3 runs 15 residues. V gave up 5 bases and J gave up 5 bases, with 18 bases separating them. CDR3 in amino acids: CASSPTKGTTYGYTF. The DNA for the CDR3 is TGTGCCAGCAGCCCTACGAAGGGGACAACTTATGGCTACACCTTC.

The chain combines TRBV28 with TRBJ1-4; D is ambiguous. The germline V gene has CDR1 MDHEN and CDR2 SYDVKM. V lost 8 bases and J 8 bases, leaving 21 bases between the germline ends. CDR3 size: 15 residues. CDR3 in amino acids: CASGLQPQLNEKLFF. The CDR3 DNA reads as TGTGCCAGCGGACTACAGCCCCAGCTTAACGAAAAACTGTTTTTT.

This chain joins TRBV9 and TRBJ1-6, with 7 bases matching TRBD1. Germline CDR1 is SGDLS and CDR2 is YYNGEE. The CDR3 is 14 residues long. V lost 3 bases, J lost 10 bases, and 7 bases stayed unmatched. The CDR3 reads CASSATGAESPLHF. For the CDR3, the DNA is TGTGCCAGCAGCGCAACAGGGGCCGAATCACCCCTCCACTTT.

This clone is a singleton in its sample. J is TRBJ2-1 and V is TRBV2; possibly TRBD2 for D (9 bases). Germline CDR1 and CDR2: SNHLY and FYNNEI. The CDR3 contains 14 residues. The CDR3 here is CATRRDRTSDEQFF. The CDR3 DNA reads TGTGCTACCCGACGGGACAGGACTAGCGATGAGCAGTTCTTC.

The CDR3 DNA sequence: TGTGCCAGCAGCCAAACAAGGACAGGGGGTACCTATGGCTACACCTTC. It codes for CASSQTRTGGTYGYTF. V is TRBV3-1 (or the pseudogene TRBV3-2) and J is TRBJ1-2, with 10 bases aligning to TRBD1. The CDR3 totals 16 residues. Trimming took 2 bases from V and 4 from J; bases not matched to a gene: 7. The germline CDR1 and CDR2 sequences are LGHDT and YNNKEL (reference sequence).

The chain has TRBV30 and TRBJ1-6; TRBD1 aligns across 7 bases. The CDR3 has 16 residues. J lost 2 bases, V lost 3 bases, and 7 bases had no gene match. The V gene's germline CDR1 is GTSNPN and CDR2 SVGIG (reference sequence). The CDR3 nucleotides read TGTGCCTGGAGATGGGCAGGGGGAGCCTATAATTCACCCCTCCACTTT. Residues: CAWRWAGGAYNSPLHF.

This chain connects TRBV19 to TRBJ2-5; tentative D call: TRBD1 (7 bases). This CDR3 contains 13 residues. Trimming cost V 6 bases and J 6 bases, with 14 bases left between them. Germline V gives CDR1 LNHDA, CDR2 SQIVND (reference sequence). The CDR3 nucleotides are TGTGCCAGTAGGAGGACAGGAGGGAAGACCCAGTACTTC. As protein: CASRRTGGKTQYF.

This chain links TRBV10-3 with TRBJ1-1; D is uncertain. Germline-derived CDR1 and CDR2 are ENHRY and SYGVKD. The length of the CDR3 is 12 residues. With 6 bases removed from V and 7 bases from J, the gap between germline ends came to 12 bases. DNA of the CDR3: TGTGCCATCAGCCACCTTGACAATGAAGCTTTCTTT. Translated: CAISHLDNEAFF.

The chain links TRBV7-9 to TRBJ2-1; 10 nucleotides match TRBD1. After removal of 4 bases from V and 5 bases from J, the junction contained 8 bases not matched to a gene. The CDR3 has 16 residues. From germline, CDR1 is SEHNR and CDR2 FQNEAQ (reference sequence). As DNA, the CDR3 is TGTGCCAGCAGCTCGACCGGGACAGGGGCCGACAATGAGCAGTTCTTC. It specifies CASSSTGTGADNEQFF.

V gene TRBV27 combines with J gene TRBJ1-1; perhaps TRBD1 as D (5 bases). Trimming pared 5 bases from V and 4 bases from J, leaving 20 bases between. Germline CDR1 reads MNHEY; CDR2 reads SMNVEV (reference sequence). The length of the CDR3 is 16 residues. For the CDR3, the DNA is TGTGCCAGCAGTCTCTCCTGGGCGGGGGGGGGCACTGAAGCTTTCTTT. Residues: CASSLSWAGGGTEAFF.